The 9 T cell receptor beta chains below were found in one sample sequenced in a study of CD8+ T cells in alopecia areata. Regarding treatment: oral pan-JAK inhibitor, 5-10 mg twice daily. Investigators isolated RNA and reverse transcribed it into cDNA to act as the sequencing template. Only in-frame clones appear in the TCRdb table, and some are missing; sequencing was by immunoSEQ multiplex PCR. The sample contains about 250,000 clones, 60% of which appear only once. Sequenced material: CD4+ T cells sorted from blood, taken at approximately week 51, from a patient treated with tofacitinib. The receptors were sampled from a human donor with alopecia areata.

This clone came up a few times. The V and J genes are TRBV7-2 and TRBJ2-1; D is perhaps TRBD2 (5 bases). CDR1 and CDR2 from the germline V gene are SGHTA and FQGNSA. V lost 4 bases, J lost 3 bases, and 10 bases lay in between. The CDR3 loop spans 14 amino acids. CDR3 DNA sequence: TGTGCCAGCAGCTCCCCCCGGGGCTACAATGAGCAGTTCTTC. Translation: CASSSPRGYNEQFF. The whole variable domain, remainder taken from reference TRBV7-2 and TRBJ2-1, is GAGVSQSPSNKVTEKGKDVELRCDPISGHTALYWYRQSLGQGLEFLIYFQGNSAPDKSGLPSDRFSAERTGGSVSTLTIQRTQQEDSAVYLCASSSPRGYNEQFFGPGTRLTVL.

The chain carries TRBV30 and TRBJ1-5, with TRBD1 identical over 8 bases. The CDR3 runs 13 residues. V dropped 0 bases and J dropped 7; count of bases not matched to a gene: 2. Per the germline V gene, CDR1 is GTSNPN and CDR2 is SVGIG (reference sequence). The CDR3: CAWSVRGHQPQHF. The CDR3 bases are TGTGCCTGGAGTGTCAGGGGGCACCAGCCCCAGCATTTT.

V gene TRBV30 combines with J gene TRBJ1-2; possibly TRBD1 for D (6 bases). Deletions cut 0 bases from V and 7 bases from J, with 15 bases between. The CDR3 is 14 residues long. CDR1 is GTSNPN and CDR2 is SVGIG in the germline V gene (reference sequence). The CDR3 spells CAWSVRQAFGGYTF. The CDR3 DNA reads TGTGCCTGGAGTGTACGACAGGCCTTTGGTGGCTACACCTTC.

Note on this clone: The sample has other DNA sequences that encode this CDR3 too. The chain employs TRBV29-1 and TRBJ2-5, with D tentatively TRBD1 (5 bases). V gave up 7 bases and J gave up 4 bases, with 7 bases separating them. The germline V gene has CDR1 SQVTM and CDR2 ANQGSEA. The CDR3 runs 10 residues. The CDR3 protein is CSGGGETQYF. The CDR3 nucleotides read TGCAGCGGGGGCGGAGAGACCCAGTACTTC.

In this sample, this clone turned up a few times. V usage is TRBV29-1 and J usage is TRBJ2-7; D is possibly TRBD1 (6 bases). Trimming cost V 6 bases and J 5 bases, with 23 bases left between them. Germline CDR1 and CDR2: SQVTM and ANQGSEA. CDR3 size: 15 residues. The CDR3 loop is CSVRRDTVSRDEQYF. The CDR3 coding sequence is TGCAGCGTGCGCCGGGACACGGTCTCCAGGGACGAGCAGTACTTC.

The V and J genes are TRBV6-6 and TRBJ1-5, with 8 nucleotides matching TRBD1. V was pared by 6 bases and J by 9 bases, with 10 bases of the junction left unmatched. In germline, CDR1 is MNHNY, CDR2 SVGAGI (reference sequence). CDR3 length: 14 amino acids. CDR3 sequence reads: CASSQGQGPRPQHF. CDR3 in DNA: TGTGCCAGCAGCCAAGGACAGGGACCACGGCCCCAGCATTTT.

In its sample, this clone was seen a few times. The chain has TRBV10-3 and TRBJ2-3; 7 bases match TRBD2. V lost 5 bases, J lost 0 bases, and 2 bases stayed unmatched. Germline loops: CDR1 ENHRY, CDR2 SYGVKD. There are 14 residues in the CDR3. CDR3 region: CAISSGVSTDTQYF. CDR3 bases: TGTGCCATCAGTAGCGGGGTGAGCACAGATACGCAGTATTTT.

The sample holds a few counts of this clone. CDR3 sequence (DNA): TGTGCCAGCAGTTCGTGGGGACAGTCCACCTACGAGCAGTACTTC. As protein: CASSSWGQSTYEQYF. The gene calls are TRBV27 and TRBJ2-7; TRBD1 matches at 7 bases. CDR3 length: 15 residues. J gave up 2 bases and V 4 bases, and 8 bases lay outside the gene matches. CDR1 and CDR2 from the germline V gene are MNHEY and SMNVEV (reference sequence).

The chain's CDR3 is CASSLRTVGNTGELFF. Here the CDR3 DNA reads TGCGCCAGCAGCCTCCGGACAGTTGGTAACACCGGGGAGCTGTTTTTT. The rearrangement uses TRBV5-1 and TRBJ2-2; D is perhaps TRBD1 (6 bases). The germline gives CDR1 SGHRS, CDR2 YFSETQ. The CDR3 totals 16 residues. V was shortened by 4 bases and J by 2 bases, with 15 bases between the two germline ends.